This is a list of T cell receptor beta chains from one sample in a study of Graves' ophthalmopathy and Graves' hyperthyroidism. TCRdb reprocessed the multiplex PCR reads via MiXCR and lists one record per CDR3 protein. The table records about 160,000 distinct CDR3 sequences, around two fifths of them present only once. Sequencing was carried out using peripheral blood. The receptors were gathered from a woman in her thirties or forties with Graves' ophthalmopathy. Each CDR3 is given with its conserved first and last residue. The D gene is left open where the match is weak. Not all rows give a size; the values are once, few, many and, for expanded clones, a class.

size: -; D: -; V: TRBV4-1; J: TRBJ2-7; CDR3: CASSQDRSRDSPPYEQYF; DNA: TGCGCCAGCAGCCAAGATCGTTCGCGGGACAGTCCCCCCTACGAGCAGTACTTC
size: -; D: TRBD1; V: TRBV6-5; J: TRBJ2-7; CDR3: CASSNPGTGAYEQYF; DNA: TGTGCCAGCAGTAACCCCGGGACAGGGGCCTACGAGCAGTACTTC
size: few; D: -; V: TRBV12-3/TRBV12-4; J: TRBJ1-1; CDR3: CASRTSLNTEAFF; DNA: TGTGCCAGCAGGACGAGCCTGAACACTGAAGCTTTCTTT
size: many; D: -; V: TRBV28; J: TRBJ1-1; CDR3: CASSSQGSWTEAFF; DNA: TGTGCCAGCAGTTCCCAGGGTTCGTGGACTGAAGCTTTCTTT
size: many; D: -; V: TRBV7-8; J: TRBJ1-1; CDR3: CASSFSFPGDTEAFF; DNA: TGTGCCAGCAGCTTCTCGTTCCCAGGGGACACTGAAGCTTTCTTT
size: many; D: TRBD2; V: TRBV24-1; J: TRBJ2-2; CDR3: CATSGREGRNTGELFF; DNA: TGTGCCACCAGTGGACGGGAGGGCCGTAACACCGGGGAGCTGTTTTTT
size: many; D: -; V: TRBV27; J: TRBJ2-7; CDR3: CASSLLTVPPYEQYF; DNA: TGTGCCAGCAGTCTCCTGACAGTCCCCCCCTACGAGCAGTACTTC
size: -; D: -; V: TRBV2; J: TRBJ1-1; CDR3: CANTQTENTEAFF; DNA: TGTGCCAACACTCAGACAGAGAACACTGAAGCTTTCTTT
size: -; D: TRBD1; V: TRBV4-2; J: TRBJ1-5; CDR3: CASSQASGQGYSAQHF; DNA: TGTGCCAGCAGCCAAGCCTCGGGACAGGGTTATTCGGCCCAGCATTTT
size: many; D: -; V: TRBV4-3; J: TRBJ1-2; CDR3: CASSQGQGALAIYGYTF; DNA: TGCGCCAGCAGCCAGGGACAAGGGGCTCTAGCGATCTATGGCTACACCTTC
size: many; D: -; V: TRBV19; J: TRBJ1-5; CDR3: CASSRGSNQPQHF; DNA: TGTGCCAGTAGTCGAGGGAGCAATCAGCCCCAGCATTTT
size: -; D: -; V: TRBV28; J: TRBJ2-7; CDR3: CASSITGVAEAYEQYF; DNA: TGTGCCAGCAGTATCACAGGGGTAGCGGAGGCCTACGAGCAGTACTTC
size: many; D: -; V: TRBV29-1; J: TRBJ1-2; CDR3: CSVGRGDYGYTF; DNA: TGCAGCGTTGGGCGGGGAGACTATGGCTACACCTTC
size: many; D: -; V: TRBV7-3; J: TRBJ2-6; CDR3: CASSLSGSGANVLTF; DNA: TGTGCCAGCAGCTTGTCGGGCTCTGGGGCCAACGTCCTGACTTTC
size: many; D: -; V: TRBV19; J: TRBJ2-7; CDR3: CASSGSPGAYEQYF; DNA: TGTGCCAGTAGCGGATCCCCAGGGGCCTACGAGCAGTACTTC
size: -; D: -; V: TRBV5-1; J: TRBJ1-1; CDR3: CASSLGPANTEAFF; DNA: TGCGCCAGCAGCTTGGGACCCGCCAACACTGAAGCTTTCTTT
size: few; D: TRBD2; V: TRBV13; J: TRBJ2-5; CDR3: CASSLGGLAGGQETQYF; DNA: TGTGCCAGCAGCTTAGGCGGACTAGCGGGAGGGCAAGAGACCCAGTACTTC
size: many; D: -; V: TRBV28; J: TRBJ1-6; CDR3: CASSRSHNSPLHF; DNA: TGTGCCAGCAGTCGGAGCCATAATTCACCCCTCCACTTT
size: -; D: -; V: TRBV7-2; J: TRBJ1-2; CDR3: CASSLSASDYGYTF; DNA: TGTGCCAGCAGCTTATCTGCATCTGACTATGGCTACACCTTC
size: -; D: TRBD1; V: TRBV6-1; J: TRBJ1-2; CDR3: CASRGQGSFLHGYTF; DNA: TGTGCCAGCAGGGGACAGGGATCTTTCCTCCACGGCTACACCTTC
size: few; D: -; V: TRBV12-3/TRBV12-4; J: TRBJ1-1; CDR3: CASSYRAGRGAFF; DNA: TGTGCCAGCAGCTACCGGGCAGGTAGAGGAGCTTTCTTT
size: -; D: -; V: TRBV6-2/TRBV6-3; J: TRBJ1-1; CDR3: CASSHRNTEAFF; DNA: TGTGCCAGCAGCCACCGGAACACTGAAGCTTTCTTT
size: -; D: -; V: TRBV20-1; J: TRBJ1-5; CDR3: CSARVGSGQPQHF; DNA: TGCAGTGCTAGAGTGGGTTCGGGTCAGCCCCAGCATTTT
size: -; D: -; V: TRBV6-2/TRBV6-3; J: TRBJ1-1; CDR3: CASSTRNRDTEAFF; DNA: TGTGCCAGTAGTACCAGGAACCGGGACACTGAAGCTTTCTTT
size: few; D: TRBD1; V: TRBV6-2/TRBV6-3; J: TRBJ1-5; CDR3: CASSYGDREVQPQHF; DNA: TGTGCCAGCAGTTACGGGGACAGGGAGGTTCAGCCCCAGCATTTT
size: -; D: -; V: TRBV7-3; J: TRBJ1-1; CDR3: CASSLSGTERGTEAFF; DNA: TGTGCCAGCAGCTTATCGGGGACGGAGAGAGGCACTGAAGCTTTCTTT
size: many; D: -; V: TRBV7-7; J: TRBJ1-3; CDR3: CASSPGGVGNTIYF; DNA: TGTGCTAGCAGCCCCGGAGGAGTCGGAAACACCATATATTTT
size: many; D: -; V: TRBV7-9; J: TRBJ1-1; CDR3: CASSPLGGTEAFF; DNA: TGTGCCAGCAGCCCTCTAGGGGGTACTGAAGCTTTCTTT
size: many; D: -; V: TRBV27; J: TRBJ1-1; CDR3: CASSRPPPATEAFF; DNA: TGTGCCAGCTCAAGGCCCCCTCCGGCGACTGAAGCTTTCTTT
size: -; D: -; V: TRBV30; J: TRBJ2-4; CDR3: CASGGKENIQYF; DNA: TGTGCCTCCGGAGGGAAAGAAAACATTCAGTACTTC
size: -; D: -; V: TRBV6-5; J: TRBJ1-3; CDR3: CASSYSGDGGGNTIYF; DNA: TGTGCCAGCAGTTACTCGGGGGACGGGGGTGGGAACACCATATATTTT
size: many; D: -; V: TRBV7-2; J: TRBJ1-1; CDR3: CASSLAFRTEAFF; DNA: TGTGCCAGCAGCTTAGCATTCCGAACTGAAGCTTTCTTT
size: many; D: TRBD2; V: TRBV28; J: TRBJ2-2; CDR3: CASSYPLGLAGRPNTGELFF; DNA: TGTGCCAGCAGCTACCCCCTGGGACTAGCGGGGCGACCGAACACCGGGGAGCTGTTTTTT
size: -; D: TRBD1; V: TRBV10-3; J: TRBJ1-1; CDR3: CAISGGLEADRGAFF; DNA: TGTGCCATCAGTGGGGGATTGGAGGCGGACAGGGGAGCTTTCTTT
size: many; D: -; V: TRBV19; J: TRBJ1-5; CDR3: CASGEWSNQPQHF; DNA: TGTGCCAGTGGTGAGTGGAGCAATCAGCCCCAGCATTTT
size: few; D: TRBD1; V: TRBV6-2/TRBV6-3; J: TRBJ1-1; CDR3: CASTPGQKNSNTEAFF; DNA: TGTGCCAGCACCCCGGGACAGAAGAACTCAAACACTGAAGCTTTCTTT
size: many; D: -; V: TRBV4-2; J: TRBJ1-1; CDR3: CASSQPGTANTEAFF; DNA: TGTGCCAGCAGCCAACCCGGGACGGCGAACACTGAAGCTTTCTTT